The present entry profiles one T cell receptor (beta chain) with its context. Its specificity is unknown. The authors extracted RNA and reverse transcribed it into cDNA as the sequencing template. The method was immunoSEQ multiplex PCR; TCRdb's version includes in-frame clones alone and lacks a portion of them. The sample lists some 12,000 clones, about three fifths occurring once. This CDR3 comprises 13 residues. V was trimmed by 5 bases and J by 4 bases, leaving 11 bases between them. Germline CDR1 and CDR2: SEHNR and FQNEAQ (reference sequence). The data were obtained in a study of CD8+ T cells in alopecia areata. Peripheral blood and lesional scalp punch biopsies came from alopecia areata patients. Study results and caveats: Scalp lesions, especially in alopecia totalis/universalis, had higher clonality than normal scalp. Resident alphabeta T cells of normal skin are also sequenced in scalp samples.

Source material: skin. The V gene is TRBV7-9, the J gene TRBJ1-2; D might be TRBD1 (6 bases). The origin of this receptor is a human donor with alopecia areata. The CDR3 DNA follows: TGTGCCAGCAGCCTACCAGGGGTCTATGGCTACACCTTC. Amino acid sequence: CASSLPGVYGYTF. Full variable domain (missing parts from reference TRBV7-9 and TRBJ1-2): DTGVSQNPRHKITKRGQNVTFRCDPISEHNRLYWYRQTLGQGPEFLTYFQNEAQLEKSRLLSDRFSAERPKGSFSTLEIQRTEQGDSAMYLCASSLPGVYGYTFGSGTRLTVV.